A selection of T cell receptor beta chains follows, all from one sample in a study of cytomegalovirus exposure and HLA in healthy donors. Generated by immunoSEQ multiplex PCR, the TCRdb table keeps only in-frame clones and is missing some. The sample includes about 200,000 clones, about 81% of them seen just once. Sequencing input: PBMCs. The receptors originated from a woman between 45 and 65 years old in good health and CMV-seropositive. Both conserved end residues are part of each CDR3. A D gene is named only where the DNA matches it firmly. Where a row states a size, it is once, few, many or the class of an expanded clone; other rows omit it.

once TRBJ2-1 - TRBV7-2 CASSRVVGDYNEQFF TGTGCCAGCAGCCGAGTGGTCGGTGACTACAATGAGCAGTTCTTC
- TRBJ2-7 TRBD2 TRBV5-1 CASSPGLAEGEQYF TGCGCCAGCAGCCCGGGACTAGCGGAGGGTGAGCAGTACTTC
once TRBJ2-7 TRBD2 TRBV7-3 CASSLASGEAYEQYF TGTGCCAGCAGCTTAGCTAGCGGGGAGGCTTACGAGCAGTACTTC
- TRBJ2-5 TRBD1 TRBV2 CASSRDRGPGETQYF TGTGCCAGCAGTCGGGACAGGGGGCCCGGGGAGACCCAGTACTTC
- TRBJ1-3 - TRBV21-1 CASSKPSEGQGERSSGNTIYF TGTGCCAGCAGCAAGCCCTCAGAAGGACAGGGCGAAAGGAGCTCTGGAAACACCATATATTTT
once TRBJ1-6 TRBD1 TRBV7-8 CASRAGTGSYNSPLHF TGTGCCAGCAGAGCCGGGACAGGGAGCTATAATTCACCCCTCCACTTT
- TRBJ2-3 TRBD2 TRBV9 CASSAGTSGGAQYF TGTGCCAGCAGCGCCGGGACTAGCGGGGGTGCGCAGTATTTT
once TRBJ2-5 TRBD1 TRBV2 CASTGQEAFQETQYF TGTGCCAGCACCGGACAGGAGGCGTTTCAAGAGACCCAGTACTTC
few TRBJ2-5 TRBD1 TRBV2 CASSENRGRETQYF TGTGCCAGCAGTGAAAACAGGGGGCGTGAGACCCAGTACTTC
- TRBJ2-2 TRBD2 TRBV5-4 CASSLGTSGGSTGELFF TGTGCCAGCAGCCTAGGGACTAGCGGGGGGAGCACCGGGGAGCTGTTTTTT
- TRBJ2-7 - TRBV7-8 CASSPRVAAYEQYF TGTGCCAGCAGCCCCCGGGTAGCGGCCTACGAGCAGTACTTC
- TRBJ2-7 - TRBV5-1 CASSSDTREQYF TGCGCCAGCAGCTCGGACACCCGGGAGCAGTACTTC
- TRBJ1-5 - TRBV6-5 CASSYSAQDSNQPQHF TGTGCCAGCAGTTACTCGGCACAGGATAGCAATCAGCCCCAGCATTTT
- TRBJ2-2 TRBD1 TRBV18 CASSPGTGAYTGELFF TGTGCCAGCTCACCCGGGACAGGGGCATACACCGGGGAGCTGTTTTTT
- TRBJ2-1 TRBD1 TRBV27 CASSLDYRGARNEQFF TGTGCCAGCAGTTTAGACTACAGGGGGGCCCGTAATGAGCAGTTCTTC
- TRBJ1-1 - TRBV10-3 CAITGTIRTEAFF TGTGCCATCACCGGGACAATTAGGACTGAAGCTTTCTTT
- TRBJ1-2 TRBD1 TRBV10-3 CAISEGQASYGYTF TGTGCCATCAGTGAGGGACAGGCCAGCTATGGCTACACCTTC
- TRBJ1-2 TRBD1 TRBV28 CASSISWGQGEHGYTF TGTGCCAGCAGCATCAGTTGGGGACAGGGGGAACATGGCTACACCTTC
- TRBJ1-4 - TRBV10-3 CAIREGATNEKLFF TGTGCCATCAGGGAGGGAGCAACTAATGAAAAACTGTTTTTT
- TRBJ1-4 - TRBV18 CASSPFRVSVELFF TGTGCCAGCTCACCATTCCGGGTTTCGGTCGAACTGTTTTTT
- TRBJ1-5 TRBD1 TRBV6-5 CASSYTTGTNQPQHF TGTGCCAGCAGTTACACGACAGGGACCAATCAGCCCCAGCATTTT
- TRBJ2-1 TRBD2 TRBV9 CASSVGGLAGGNEQFF TGTGCCAGCAGCGTAGGGGGACTAGCGGGAGGCAATGAGCAGTTCTTC
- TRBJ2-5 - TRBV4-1 CASSPSPLERETQYF TGCGCCAGCAGCCCTAGTCCCCTAGAGCGGGAGACCCAGTACTTC
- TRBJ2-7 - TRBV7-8 CASSLVRYYEQYF TGTGCCAGCAGCTTGGTCAGATACTACGAGCAGTACTTC
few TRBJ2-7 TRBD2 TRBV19 CASSIGGTSVALYEQYF TGTGCCAGTAGTATAGGTGGGACTAGCGTGGCACTCTACGAGCAGTACTTC
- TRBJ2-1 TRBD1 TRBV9 CASSPRGRYNEQFF TGTGCCAGCAGCCCCAGGGGGCGTTACAATGAGCAGTTCTTC
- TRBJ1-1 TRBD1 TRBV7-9 CSSSRGQGAVTEAFF TGTTCCAGCAGCCGGGGTCAGGGGGCCGTGACTGAAGCTTTCTTT
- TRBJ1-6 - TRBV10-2 CASSESQGWNSPLHF TGCGCCAGCAGTGAGTCGCAGGGGTGGAATTCACCCCTCCACTTT
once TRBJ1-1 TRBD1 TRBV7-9 CASSLVTGAEAFF TGTGCCAGCAGCTTAGTGACAGGGGCTGAAGCTTTCTTT
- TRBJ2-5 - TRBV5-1 CASSPRLTGQETQYF TGCGCCAGCAGCCCTCGCCTCACAGGGCAAGAGACCCAGTACTTC
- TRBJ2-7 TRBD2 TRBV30 CAWSPLAGREQYF TGTGCCTGGAGTCCCCTAGCGGGACGGGAGCAGTACTTC
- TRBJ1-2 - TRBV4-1 CASSPPLTDGYTF TGCGCCAGCAGCCCCCCTTTAACGGATGGCTACACCTTC
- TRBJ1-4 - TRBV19 CASTLGGLRDEKLFF TGTGCCAGTACTCTAGGGGGTCTTAGAGATGAAAAACTGTTTTTT
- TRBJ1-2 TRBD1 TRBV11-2 CASSLTGTGGRGYTF TGTGCCAGCAGCCTAACCGGGACAGGGGGGAGGGGCTACACCTTC
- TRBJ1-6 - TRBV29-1 CSVGTDANSPLHF TGCAGCGTTGGGACAGATGCGAATTCACCCCTCCACTTT
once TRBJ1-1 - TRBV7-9 CASSSGALNTEAFF TGTGCCAGCAGCTCAGGGGCCTTGAACACTGAAGCTTTCTTT
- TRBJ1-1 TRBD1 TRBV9 CASSPRGQGSGTEAFF TGTGCCAGCAGCCCACGGGGACAGGGCAGCGGCACTGAAGCTTTCTTT
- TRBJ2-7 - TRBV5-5 CASRRTGLTPYEQYF TGTGCCAGCAGGAGGACCGGACTAACCCCCTACGAGCAGTACTTC
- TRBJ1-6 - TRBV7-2 CASSLGGAYNSPLHF TGTGCCAGCAGCTTAGGGGGCGCTTATAATTCACCCCTCCACTTT
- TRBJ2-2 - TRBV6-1 CASSSLKGQGGELFF TGTGCCAGCAGTTCCCTTAAGGGGCAGGGCGGGGAGCTGTTTTTT
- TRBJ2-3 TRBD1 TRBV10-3 CAISESIGGPDTQYF TGTGCCATCAGTGAGTCGATAGGGGGCCCAGATACGCAGTATTTT
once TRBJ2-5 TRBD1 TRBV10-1 CASSADRGEETQYF TGCGCCAGCAGTGCGGACAGGGGGGAAGAGACCCAGTACTTC
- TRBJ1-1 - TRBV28 CASSTPEWNTEAFF TGTGCCAGCAGTACCCCTGAGTGGAACACTGAAGCTTTCTTT
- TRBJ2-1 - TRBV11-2 CASSSAVGGQFF TGTGCCAGCAGCTCGGCGGTAGGTGGGCAGTTCTTC
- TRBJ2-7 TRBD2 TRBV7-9 CAGGTSGPYEQYF TGTGCCGGGGGGACTAGCGGCCCCTACGAGCAGTACTTC
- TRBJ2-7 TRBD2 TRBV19 CASSSGRAGYEQYF TGTGCCAGTAGTAGCGGGAGGGCCGGGTACGAGCAGTACTTC
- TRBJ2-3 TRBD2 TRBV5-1 CASSLPESGRGTDTQYF TGCGCCAGCAGCTTGCCCGAGAGCGGGAGGGGCACAGATACGCAGTATTTT
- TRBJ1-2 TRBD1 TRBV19 CASRGQGGYTF TGTGCCAGTAGGGGACAGGGCGGCTACACCTTC
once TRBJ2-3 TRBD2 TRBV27 CATWESGGTDTQYF TGTGCCACGTGGGAGAGCGGGGGCACAGATACGCAGTATTTT
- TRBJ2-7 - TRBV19 CASSINRVGSEQYF TGTGCCAGTAGTATAAACAGGGTGGGATCCGAGCAGTACTTC
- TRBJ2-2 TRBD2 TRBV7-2 CASSWTSGGTGELFF TGTGCCAGCAGCTGGACTAGCGGGGGGACCGGGGAGCTGTTTTTT
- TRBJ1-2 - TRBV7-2 CASSPSASGYGYGYTF TGTGCCAGCAGCCCTTCTGCTTCGGGGTACGGCTATGGCTACACCTTC
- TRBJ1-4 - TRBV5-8 CASSLTSFNEKLFF TGTGCCAGCAGCTTAACGAGCTTTAATGAAAAACTGTTTTTT
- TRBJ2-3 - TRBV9 CASSVEGDTQYF TGTGCCAGCAGCGTAGAGGGGGATACGCAGTATTTT
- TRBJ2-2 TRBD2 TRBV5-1 CASSWGGPGSGELFF TGCGCCAGCAGCTGGGGAGGGCCAGGGAGCGGGGAGCTGTTTTTT
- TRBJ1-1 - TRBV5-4 CASSLFSQNTEAFF TGTGCCAGCAGCTTGTTTTCCCAGAACACTGAAGCTTTCTTT
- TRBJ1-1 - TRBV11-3 CASSLGSGEDTEAFF TGTGCCAGCAGCTTAGGGTCCGGGGAAGACACTGAAGCTTTCTTT
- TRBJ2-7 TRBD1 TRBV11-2 CASSLDLGQGAYEQYF TGTGCCAGCAGCTTAGATCTCGGACAGGGGGCCTACGAGCAGTACTTC
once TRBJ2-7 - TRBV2 CASSEWGVNEQYF TGTGCCAGCAGTGAGTGGGGGGTTAACGAGCAGTACTTC
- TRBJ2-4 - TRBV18 CASSPFRGAQNSQYF TGTGCCAGCTCACCATTCAGGGGGGCTCAAAACAGTCAGTACTTC